This TCR beta chain emerged from a study of molecular identifiers for immune sequencing clone quantification. MiXCR was run by TCRdb on the PCR reads, yielding one entry per CDR3 protein. This sample yields about 640,000 distinct CDR3 sequences, of which nearly 20% are seen a single time; 0.85% belongs to the top ten. A remark on this clonotype: A much more abundant neighbour one base away suggests this may be a read error.

CDR3 length: 15 residues. Germline CDR1 LNHDA, CDR2 SQIVND (reference sequence). The sequence was obtained from a human donor in good health. Some libraries in this study had Jurkat cell RNA spiked in. Material for sequencing was naive CD8+ T cells from blood, with Jurkat cell RNA spiked in. Subset indicated: FACS-sorted CD8+CD4-CCR7+CD45RA+ naive T cells. The chain links TRBV19 to TRBJ2-3; D tentatively reads TRBD1 or TRBD2 (5 bases each). The CDR3 region is CGSRMNGGVADTQYF. CDR3 DNA: TGTGGCAGTAGGATGAATGGGGGAGTGGCGGATACGCAGTATTTT.